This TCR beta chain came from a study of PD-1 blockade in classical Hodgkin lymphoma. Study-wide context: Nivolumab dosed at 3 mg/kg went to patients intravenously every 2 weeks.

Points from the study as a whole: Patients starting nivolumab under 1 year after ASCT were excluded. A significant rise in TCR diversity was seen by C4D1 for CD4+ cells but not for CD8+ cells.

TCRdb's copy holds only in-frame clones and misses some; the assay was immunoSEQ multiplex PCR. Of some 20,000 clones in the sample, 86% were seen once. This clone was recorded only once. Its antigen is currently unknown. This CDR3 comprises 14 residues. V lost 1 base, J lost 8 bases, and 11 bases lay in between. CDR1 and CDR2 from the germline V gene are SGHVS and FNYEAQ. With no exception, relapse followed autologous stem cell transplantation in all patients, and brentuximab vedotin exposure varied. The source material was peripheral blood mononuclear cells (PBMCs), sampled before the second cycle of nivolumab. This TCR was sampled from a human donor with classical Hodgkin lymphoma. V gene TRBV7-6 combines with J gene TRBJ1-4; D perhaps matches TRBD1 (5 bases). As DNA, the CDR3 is TGTGCCAGCAGCTTAGGGGCAGGGAACGAAAAACTGTTTTTT. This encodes CASSLGAGNEKLFF.